This is a list of T cell receptor beta chains from one sample in a study of blood T cell repertoires in COVID-19. Only in-frame clones appear in the TCRdb table, and some are missing; sequencing was by immunoSEQ multiplex PCR. The sample yields under 150,000 clones, approximately 90% seen once. The sequenced material came from peripheral blood. These receptors originate from a woman between 50 and 59 years old with acute or convalescent COVID-19. Each CDR3 is given with its conserved first and last residue. Each record gives: J gene, CDR3 length, V gene, clone size, D gene, CDR3 DNA, CDR3 protein. The D gene is left open where the match is weak. Expanded clones are given a class, and other clones once, few, many or no size at all.

>TRBJ1-3|19|TRBV10-3|.|.
TGTGCCATCAGTGCGGGCGGGGTCATTCGAGGTCACTCTGGAAACACCATATATTTT
CAISAGGVIRGHSGNTIYF
>TRBJ1-2|15|TRBV15|.|.
TGTGCCACCAGCACTCGGACTTCTTCTAACTATGGCTACACCTTC
CATSTRTSSNYGYTF
>TRBJ2-7|13|TRBV18|.|.
TGTGCCAGCTCACGGACAGCCTCCTACGAGCAGTACTTC
CASSRTASYEQYF
>TRBJ2-7|15|TRBV5-1|.|TRBD2
TGCGCCAGCAGCTTGGATGGGACTAGCGGGTACGAGCAGTACTTC
CASSLDGTSGYEQYF
>TRBJ1-6|15|TRBV9|few|TRBD1
TGTGCCAGCAGCGTAGATGGACAGGGGAACTCACCCCTCCACTTT
CASSVDGQGNSPLHF
>TRBJ1-4|15|TRBV4-3|.|TRBD1
TGCGCCAGCAGCCAAGAGGGGACAGGGGATGAAAAACTGTTTTTT
CASSQEGTGDEKLFF
>TRBJ2-4|14|TRBV7-2|once|.
TGTGCCAGCAGCTCGGACGGGGGCAAAAACATTCAGTACTTC
CASSSDGGKNIQYF
>TRBJ2-2|18|TRBV3-1/TRBV3-2|.|TRBD1
TGTGCCAGCAGCCAAGTCCCCCTAGGGACAGAGAACACCGGGGAGCTGTTTTTT
CASSQVPLGTENTGELFF
>TRBJ1-1|13|TRBV6-1|.|.
TGTGCCAGCAGTGAAGGAAGGAGTTCTGAAGCTTTCTTT
CASSEGRSSEAFF
>TRBJ1-1|14|TRBV5-1|.|.
TGCGCCAGCAGCTTGTCGCGGGCGGTCACTGAAGCTTTCTTT
CASSLSRAVTEAFF
>TRBJ1-2|12|TRBV6-2/TRBV6-3|.|.
TGTGCCAGCAGTTACCTCGGCTATGGCTACACCTTC
CASSYLGYGYTF
>TRBJ2-5|14|TRBV7-2|once|.
TGTGCCAGCAGCTTAGACGGGGGGCGGGAGACCCAGTACTTC
CASSLDGGRETQYF
>TRBJ1-2|15|TRBV9|.|TRBD1
TGTGCCAGCAGCACACCGGGACAGGGAAAGGATGGCTACACCTTC
CASSTPGQGKDGYTF
>TRBJ1-6|13|TRBV12-3/TRBV12-4|.|TRBD1
TGTGCCAGCAGAGGACAGGGGCCCGCTCCCCTCCACTTT
CASRGQGPAPLHF
>TRBJ1-1|15|TRBV7-8|.|.
TGTGCCAGCAGCTTAGAATCGGGGTGGGGCACTGAAGCTTTCTTT
CASSLESGWGTEAFF
>TRBJ1-2|12|TRBV2|.|TRBD1
TGTGCCAGCTCAGGACAGGGCTATGGCTACACCTTC
CASSGQGYGYTF
>TRBJ2-2|15|TRBV6-5|.|.
.
CASSSGGHNTGELFF
>TRBJ2-1|14|TRBV7-2|.|TRBD2
TGTGCCAGCAGCTACCGGGGGGGTAACAATGAGCAGTTCTTC
CASSYRGGNNEQFF
>TRBJ2-3|14|TRBV27|.|.
TGTGCCAGCAGCAGCAGGGCCCCCACAGATACGCAGTATTTT
CASSSRAPTDTQYF
>TRBJ2-5|16|TRBV15|.|TRBD2
TGTGCCACCAGCCGGGGGGGCAGGGGAGACCAAGAGACCCAGTACTTC
CATSRGGRGDQETQYF
>TRBJ1-2|12|TRBV24-1|.|.
TGTGCCACCAGTGATACGGGCTATGGCTACACCTTC
CATSDTGYGYTF
>TRBJ1-3|15|TRBV3-1/TRBV3-2|few|TRBD1
TGTGCCAGCAGCTATAACAGGGGGCAGGGAAACACCATATATTTT
CASSYNRGQGNTIYF
>TRBJ2-7|16|TRBV4-3|once|TRBD1
TGCGCCAGCAGCCAAGATCGGGCAGGGGGCGCCTACGAGCAGTACTTC
CASSQDRAGGAYEQYF
>TRBJ2-4|14|TRBV2|.|.
TGTGCCAGCAGGCAAGAGGTGATAGGGAGCATTCAGTACTTC
CASRQEVIGSIQYF
>TRBJ2-5|15|TRBV7-9|.|.
TGTGCCAGCAGCTTACCTGGGCAGGCGAAAGAGACCCAGTACTTC
CASSLPGQAKETQYF
>TRBJ2-7|13|TRBV11-2|.|TRBD2
TGTGCCAGCAGCACCGGGACTAGAAACGAGCAGTACTTC
CASSTGTRNEQYF
>TRBJ2-4|12|TRBV4-1|.|.
TGCGCCAGCAAGAATAGCGCGAACATTCAGTACTTC
CASKNSANIQYF
>TRBJ1-6|13|TRBV10-1|.|.
TGCGCCAGCAGTGAGGCAGGGAATTCACCCCTCCACTTT
CASSEAGNSPLHF
>TRBJ1-2|13|TRBV15|.|TRBD1
TGTGCCACCAGTCTCGACAGGGCCTTCGGCTACACCTTC
CATSLDRAFGYTF
>TRBJ2-2|16|TRBV28|.|TRBD2
TGTGCCAGCAGGGAAGATAGCGGGAGAGGGTCCGGGGAGCTGTTTTTT
CASREDSGRGSGELFF
>TRBJ2-7|13|TRBV2|.|TRBD1
TGTGCCAGCAGATCCTCAGGGGGCTACGAGCAGTACTTC
CASRSSGGYEQYF
>TRBJ1-4|15|TRBV24-1|.|TRBD1
TGTGCCACCAGTGACACAGGGGCGCCTAATGAAAAACTGTTTTTT
CATSDTGAPNEKLFF
>TRBJ1-1|12|TRBV7-2|.|.
TGTGCCAGCAGCTCCATCGGGACTGAAGCTTTCTTT
CASSSIGTEAFF
>TRBJ1-6|16|TRBV3-1/TRBV3-2|.|.
TGTGCCAGCAGTCTTAGAGGGCATACTGATAATTCACCCCTCCACTTT
CASSLRGHTDNSPLHF
>TRBJ1-1|13|TRBV2|.|.
TGTGCCAGCAGTGCAGGGGTGAACACTGAAGCTTTCTTT
CASSAGVNTEAFF
>TRBJ2-2|15|TRBV4-1|once|TRBD2
TGCGCCAGCAGACTGGCGGGGGGGCTTGCCGGGGAGCTGTTTTTT
CASRLAGGLAGELFF
>TRBJ1-1|12|TRBV11-2|.|.
TGTGCCAGCAGTGAGAGGTACACTGAAGCTTTCTTT
CASSERYTEAFF
>TRBJ2-7|11|TRBV10-3|.|.
TGTGCCGTCTCTTCGGCCTACGAGCAGTACTTC
CAVSSAYEQYF
>TRBJ2-2|16|TRBV5-4|.|TRBD2
TGTGCCAGCAGCCCGACTAGCGCTAAGGCCACCGGGGAGCTGTTTTTT
CASSPTSAKATGELFF
>TRBJ2-1|14|TRBV29-1|.|TRBD2
TGCAGCGTGGTCGGGGGAGCGGGAGCGGATGAGCAGTTCTTC
CSVVGGAGADEQFF
>TRBJ2-7|13|TRBV29-1|.|.
TGCAGCGCTGGGACAACCCCGACCTACGAGCGGTACTTC
CSAGTTPTYERYF
>TRBJ1-1|14|TRBV4-3|once|.
TGCGCCAGCAGCCAAGACAGATTGAACACTGAAGCTTTCTTT
CASSQDRLNTEAFF
>TRBJ1-2|15|TRBV12-5|.|TRBD1
TGTGCTATATCAGCACAGGGGGCCAGGGGAAATGGCTACACCTTC
CAISAQGARGNGYTF
>TRBJ1-4|13|TRBV2|.|.
TGTGCCAGCGGTTTGGGCAGGAATGAAAAACTGTTTTTT
CASGLGRNEKLFF
>TRBJ2-7|13|TRBV6-6|.|.
TGTGCCAGCAGTTACGCAGGGCTTTACGAGCAGTACTTC
CASSYAGLYEQYF
>TRBJ2-5|15|TRBV3-1/TRBV3-2|.|.
TGTGCCAGCAGCCAAGCGACCGACTGGCAAGAGACCCAGTACTTC
CASSQATDWQETQYF
>TRBJ2-1|16|TRBV30|.|.
TGCCCCAAATTTAACGGACTCCCTTGGGGATACAATGAGCAGTTCTTC
CPKFNGLPWGYNEQFF
>TRBJ1-2|16|TRBV3-1/TRBV3-2|.|.
TGTGCCAGCAGCCAAGACGTGTCGCCTCGCCGAGAGGGCTACACCTTC
CASSQDVSPRREGYTF
>TRBJ1-5|15|TRBV2|.|TRBD1
TGTGCCAGCAGTACAGGGGGCGATAGCAATCAGCCCCAGCATTTT
CASSTGGDSNQPQHF
>TRBJ1-1|13|TRBV5-1|.|TRBD1
TGCGCCAGCAGCTATCAGGGGGACACTGAAGCTTTCTTT
CASSYQGDTEAFF
>TRBJ2-1|17|TRBV7-9|.|TRBD2
TGTGCCAGCAGCTCCTGGACTAGCGGGGGAGTCGACGATGAGCAGTTCTTC
CASSSWTSGGVDDEQFF